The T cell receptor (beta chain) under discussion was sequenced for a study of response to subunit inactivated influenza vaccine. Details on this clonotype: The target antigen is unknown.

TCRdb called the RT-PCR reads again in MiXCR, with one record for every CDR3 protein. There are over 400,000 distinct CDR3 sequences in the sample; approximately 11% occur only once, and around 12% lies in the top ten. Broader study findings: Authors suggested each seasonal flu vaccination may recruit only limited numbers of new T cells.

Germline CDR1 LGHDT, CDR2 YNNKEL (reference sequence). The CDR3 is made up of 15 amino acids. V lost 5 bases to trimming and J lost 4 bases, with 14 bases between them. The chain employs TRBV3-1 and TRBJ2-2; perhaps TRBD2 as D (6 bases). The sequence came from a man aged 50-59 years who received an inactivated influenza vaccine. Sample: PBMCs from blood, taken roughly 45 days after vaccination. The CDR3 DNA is TGTGCCAGCAGCTTGCGCGGGACGAGCACCGGGGAGCTGTTTTTT. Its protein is CASSLRGTSTGELFF.